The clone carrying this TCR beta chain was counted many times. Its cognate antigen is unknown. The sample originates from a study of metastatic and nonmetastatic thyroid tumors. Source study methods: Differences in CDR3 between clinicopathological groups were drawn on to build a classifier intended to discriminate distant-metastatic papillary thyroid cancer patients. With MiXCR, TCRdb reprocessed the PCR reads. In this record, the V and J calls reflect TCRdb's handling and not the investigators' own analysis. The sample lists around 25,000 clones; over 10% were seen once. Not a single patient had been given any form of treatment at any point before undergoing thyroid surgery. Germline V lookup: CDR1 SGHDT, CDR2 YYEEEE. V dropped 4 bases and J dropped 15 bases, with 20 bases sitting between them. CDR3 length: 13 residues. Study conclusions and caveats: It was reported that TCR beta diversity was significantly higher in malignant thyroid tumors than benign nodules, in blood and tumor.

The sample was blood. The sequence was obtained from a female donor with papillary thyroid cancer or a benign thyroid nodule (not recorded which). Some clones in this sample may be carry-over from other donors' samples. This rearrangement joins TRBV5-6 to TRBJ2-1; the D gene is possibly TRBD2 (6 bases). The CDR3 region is CASSPSGDSNGFF. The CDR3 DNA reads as TGTGCCAGCAGCCCTTCTGGGGACTCTAATGGGTTCTTC.